Listed here are 17 T cell receptor beta chains from one sample, sequenced in a study of T cells in women clearing cervical HPV infection. The method was immunoSEQ multiplex PCR; TCRdb's version includes in-frame clones alone and lacks a portion of them. The table gives 30,000 to 40,000 clones; the top ten clones make up around 6.5% of it. The sample taken for sequencing was blood buffy coat. The receptors derive from a woman between 18 and 70 years old with a cervical HPV16 infection that either progressed to CIN3+ or cleared (not recorded which).

Comments on this clone: The read gets to within 3 residues of the CDR3 end, and the germline J gene fills in the rest. V and J are TRBV14 and TRBJ2-1; perhaps TRBD1 as D (6 bases). The CDR3 consists of 16 residues. Trimming left V 6 bases short and J 0 bases short, with 15 bases between. Per the germline V gene, CDR1 is SGHDN and CDR2 is FVKESK. CDR3 amino acids: CASSRRRGSSYNEQFF. The CDR3 DNA, read in part, is TGTGCCAGCAGTCGTCGAAGGGGGAGCTCCTACAATGAG.

The CDR3 is CSARDRSGSSTDTQYF. The covered CDR3 bases are TGCAGTGCTAGAGATCGGAGCGGATCTAGCACAGATACG. This rearrangement joins TRBV20-1 to TRBJ2-3; TRBD2 is a possible D gene (5 bases). The read stops 3 residues short of the end of the CDR3; the missing end is completed from the germline J gene. The V and J ends lost 0 bases and 0 bases respectively, with 13 bases between them. The germline V gene encodes CDR1 DFQATT and CDR2 SNEGSKA (reference sequence). The CDR3 has 16 amino acids.

Notes on this clone: The CDR3 end is not reached by the read, which stops 3 residues before it; the germline J gene fills it in. This chain connects TRBV5-1 to TRBJ2-7, with D perhaps matching TRBD2 (6 bases). V shed 1 base and J shed 5 bases, with 13 bases lying between them. The CDR3 is 14 amino acids. Germline CDR1 reads SGHRS; CDR2 reads YFSETQ. The CDR3: CASSLTSTEDEQYF. Partial CDR3 DNA: TGCGCCAGCAGCTTGACTAGCACCGAGGACGAG.

The CDR3 bases that were read are TGTGCCAGCAGCTTGGGAGCGGGAGGAGAGACC. Protein product: CASSLGAGGET. The entire CDR3 reads CASSLGAGGETQYF. The V gene is TRBV7-2, the J gene TRBJ2-5, with TRBD2 identical over 9 bases. The read terminates 3 residues before the CDR3 end, so the remaining end is supplied by the germline J gene. From germline, CDR1 is SGHTA and CDR2 FQGNSA. V shed 3 bases, J shed 4 bases, and the junction held 3 bases outside the gene matches. The length of the CDR3 is 14 residues.

As to this clone: The sequence runs out 3 residues before the end of the CDR3; the remainder is reconstructed from the germline J gene. This rearrangement joins TRBV4-2 to TRBJ2-2, with 13 positions matching TRBD2. Trimming at V came to 4 bases and at J to 0 bases, leaving 5 bases not matched to a gene. This CDR3 has 18 amino acids. Germline loops: CDR1 LGHNA, CDR2 YNFKEQ. CDR3 residues: CASSPGTSGTANTGELFF. CDR3 DNA (partial): TGTGCCAGCAGCCCCGGGACTAGCGGGACCGCGAACACCGGGGAG.

Notes on this clone: The read terminates 3 residues ahead of where the CDR3 ends, so the germline J gene completes it. V usage is TRBV20-1 and J usage is TRBJ2-5, with 7 nucleotides matching TRBD1. CDR1 and CDR2 (germline): DFQATT, SNEGSKA (reference sequence). The CDR3 runs to 12 residues. The V segment lost 5 bases and the J segment 3 bases; nucleotides outside the gene matches: 3. The CDR3 sequence: CSASGTEETQYF. The CDR3 bases that were read are TGCAGTGCTTCCGGGACAGAAGAGACC.

A note on this clone: The CDR3 is cut off 3 residues early in the read; its end comes from the germline J gene. The chain employs TRBV2 and TRBJ2-7, with 7 nucleotides matching TRBD2. V lost 4 bases and J lost 5; bases outside the gene matches: 5. This CDR3 comprises 13 residues. Germline CDR1 and CDR2: SNHLY and FYNNEI. CDR3 protein: CASSGRGTNEQYF. The sequenced part of the CDR3 DNA is TGTGCCAGCAGTGGGCGGGGGACGAACGAG.

A remark on this clone: Read sequence stops 3 residues before the CDR3 end, and the germline J gene provides the missing end. This chain joins TRBV20-1 and TRBJ2-3, with D unresolved. The CDR3 totals 16 residues. Germline assignment: CDR1 DFQATT and CDR2 SNEGSKA (reference sequence). V lost 0 bases to trimming and J lost 0 bases, with 13 bases between them. The CDR3 spells CSARDPTGISTDTQYF. The covered CDR3 bases are TGCAGTGCTAGAGATCCAACGGGTATTAGCACAGATACG.

As for this clone: The read ends 3 residues shy of where the CDR3 ends; the end is completed using the germline J gene. J is TRBJ2-4 and V is TRBV19; maybe TRBD1 (5 bases). Germline values: CDR1 LNHDA, CDR2 SQIVND (reference sequence). V lost 6 bases to trimming and J lost 6 bases, with 18 bases between them. The CDR3 runs 15 residues. This chain's CDR3 is CASSHPGHDLNIQYF. Partial CDR3 DNA: TGTGCCAGTAGCCACCCCGGACATGACTTAAACATT.

Notes on this clone: The sequence runs out 3 residues before the end of the CDR3; the remainder is reconstructed from the germline J gene. The V and J genes are TRBV9 and TRBJ2-4, with a possible D match to TRBD2 (7 bases). The V end was cut by 4 bases, the J end by 6 bases, with 17 bases between. Germline-derived CDR1 and CDR2 are SGDLS and YYNGEE. This CDR3 spans 15 amino acids. The CDR3 is CASSLMGGRRNIQYF. The DNA read from the CDR3 is TGTGCCAGCAGCCTCATGGGGGGGCGCAGAAACATT.

About this clone: The read comes to an end 3 residues before the CDR3 does, leaving the germline J gene to fill in the end. The chain recombines TRBV2 with TRBJ1-5; TRBD1 matches at 9 bases. V lost 5 bases and J lost 5; bases outside the gene matches: 4. CDR3 length equals 14 residues. The germline V gene encodes CDR1 SNHLY and CDR2 FYNNEI. The DNA read from the CDR3 is TGTGCCAGCAGTACAGGGGGCGAGGATCAGCCC. This sequence encodes CASSTGGEDQP. The complete CDR3 sequence is CASSTGGEDQPQHF. Looking up the rest from reference TRBV2 and TRBJ1-5 gives the full variable domain: EPEVTQTPSHQVTQMGQEVILRCVPISNHLYFYWYRQILGQKVEFLVSFYNNEISEKSEIFDDQFSVERPDGSNFTLKIRSTKLEDSAMYFCASSTGGEDQPQHFGDGTRLSIL.

As concerns this clone: The read ends 3 residues early relative to the CDR3; the germline J gene fills the gap. The rearrangement joins TRBV7-9 to TRBJ2-7; 7 bases are a match to TRBD1. There are 14 residues in the CDR3. The germline V gene has CDR1 SEHNR and CDR2 FQNEAQ (reference sequence). The ends lost 5 bases at V and 1 base at J; junction bases unmatched: 5. CDR3 in amino acids: CASSLQGDSYEQYF. The sequenced part of the CDR3 DNA is TGTGCCAGCAGCCTTCAGGGGGATTCCTACGAG.

To note about this clone: The CDR3 is cut off 3 residues early in the read; its end comes from the germline J gene. The chain joins TRBV9 to TRBJ1-4; possibly TRBD1 for D (6 bases). This CDR3 is built from 13 residues. The V gene's germline CDR1 is SGDLS and CDR2 YYNGEE. Trimming took off 7 bases at V and 6 bases at J, with 13 bases between the two ends. The CDR3 is CASGPGDYEKLFF. Incomplete CDR3 DNA: TGTGCCAGCGGCCCAGGGGATTATGAAAAA.

Turning to this clone: Sequence at one end of the junction differs from germline and may be a read error. The read terminates 3 residues ahead of where the CDR3 ends, so the germline J gene completes it. The same CDR3 also results from other DNA sequences found in this sample. The chain is built from TRBV19 and TRBJ1-3; TRBD1 agrees at 7 bases. CDR1 and CDR2 from the germline V gene are LNHDA and SQIVND (reference sequence). The CDR3 totals 13 residues. The CDR3 region is CASCDREENTIYF. The CDR3 DNA, read in part, is TGTGCCAGTTGCGACAGGGAGGAAAACACA. The variable domain in full, with the rest retrieved from reference TRBV19 and TRBJ1-3, is DGGITQSPKYLFRKEGQNVTLSCEQNLNHDAMYWYRQDPGQGLRLIYYSQIVNDFQKGDIAEGYSVSREKKESFPLTVTSAQKNPTAFYLCASCDREENTIYFGEGSWLTVV.

Comments on this clone: With the read ending 3 residues before the CDR3 end, the germline J gene is used to fill in that end. The chain recombines TRBV10-1 with TRBJ1-5, with a tentative D call TRBD1 (5 bases). V was trimmed by 7 bases and J by 1 base, leaving 11 bases between them. CDR1 is WNHNN and CDR2 is SYGVQD in the germline V gene (reference sequence). The CDR3 runs 14 residues. CDR3 bases read: TGCGCCAGCACTGCGGACACGAGCAATCAGCCC. It yields the protein CASTADTSNQP. The CDR3, in full, reads CASTADTSNQPQHF.

The CDR3 reads CAWSQSTDTQYF. The sequenced CDR3 bases are TGTGCCTGGAGCCAGAGTACAGATACG. The J gene is TRBJ2-3, the V gene TRBV30; unclear D gene. The read ends 3 residues early relative to the CDR3; the germline J gene fills the gap. Germline V gene sequence: CDR1 GTSNPN, CDR2 SVGIG (reference sequence). The CDR3 is made up of 12 amino acids. V dropped 3 bases and J dropped 3 bases, with 7 bases sitting between them.

On this clone itself: The read gets to within 3 residues of the CDR3 end, and the germline J gene fills in the rest. The V call is TRBV5-1, the J call TRBJ2-1, with D perhaps matching TRBD2 (6 bases). Deletions cut 0 bases from V and 1 base from J, with 11 bases between. CDR3 length: 16 amino acids. Germline lookup yields CDR1 SGHRS and CDR2 YFSETQ. The CDR3 bases that were read are TGCGCCAGCAGCTTGGCCGGGCTAGCGTCCTACAATGAG. It yields the protein CASSLAGLASYNE. The whole CDR3 region reads CASSLAGLASYNEQFF.